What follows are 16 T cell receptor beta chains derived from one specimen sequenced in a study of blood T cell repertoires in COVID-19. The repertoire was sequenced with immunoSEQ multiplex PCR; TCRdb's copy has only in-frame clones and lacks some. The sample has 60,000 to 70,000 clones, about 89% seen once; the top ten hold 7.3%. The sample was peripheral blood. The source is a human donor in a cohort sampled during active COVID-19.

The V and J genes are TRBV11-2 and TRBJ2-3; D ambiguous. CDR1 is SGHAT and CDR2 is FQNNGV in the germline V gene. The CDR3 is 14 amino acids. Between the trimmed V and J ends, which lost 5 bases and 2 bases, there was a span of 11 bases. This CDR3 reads CASSPGADTDTQYF. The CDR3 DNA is TGTGCCAGCAGCCCCGGAGCAGACACAGATACGCAGTATTTT.

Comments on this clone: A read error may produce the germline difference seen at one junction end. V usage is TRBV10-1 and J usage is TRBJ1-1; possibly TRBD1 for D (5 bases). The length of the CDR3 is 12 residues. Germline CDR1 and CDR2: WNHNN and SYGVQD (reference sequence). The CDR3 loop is CASSDSQGRAKF. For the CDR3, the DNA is TGCGCCAGCAGTGACAGTCAGGGCAGGGCAAAGTTT.

In DNA, the CDR3 is TGTGCCAGCAGCTTAGAGGGACTAGCAGTCACCGGGGAGCTGTTTTTT. This translates into CASSLEGLAVTGELFF. The rearrangement joins TRBV7-8 to TRBJ2-2; the match to TRBD2 covers 9 bases. Germline V lookup: CDR1 SGHVS, CDR2 FQNEAQ. J gave up 4 bases and V 1 base, and 4 bases lay outside the gene matches. The CDR3 is made up of 16 amino acids. The variable domain in full, completed from reference TRBV7-8 and TRBJ2-2, reads GAGVSQSPRYKVAKRGQDVALRCDPISGHVSLFWYQQALGQGPEFLTYFQNEAQLDKSGLPSDRFFAERPEGSVSTLKIQRTQQEDSAVYLCASSLEGLAVTGELFFGEGSRLTVL.

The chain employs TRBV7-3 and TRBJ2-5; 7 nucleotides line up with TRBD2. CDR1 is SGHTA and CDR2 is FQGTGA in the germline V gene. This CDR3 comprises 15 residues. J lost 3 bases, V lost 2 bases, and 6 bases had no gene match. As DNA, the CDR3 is TGTGCCAGCAGCTTAGGGGCGGGAGTTGAAGAGACCCAGTACTTC. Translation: CASSLGAGVEETQYF.

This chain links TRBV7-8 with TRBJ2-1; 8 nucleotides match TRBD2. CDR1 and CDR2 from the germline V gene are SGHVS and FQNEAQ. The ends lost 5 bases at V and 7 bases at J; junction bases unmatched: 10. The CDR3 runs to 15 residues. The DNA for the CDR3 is TGTGCCAGCAGCGCGGAAGCGGGGGCTTATAATGAGCAGTTCTTC. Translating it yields CASSAEAGAYNEQFF. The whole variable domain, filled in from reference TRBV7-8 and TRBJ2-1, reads GAGVSQSPRYKVAKRGQDVALRCDPISGHVSLFWYQQALGQGPEFLTYFQNEAQLDKSGLPSDRFFAERPEGSVSTLKIQRTQQEDSAVYLCASSAEAGAYNEQFFGPGTRLTVL.

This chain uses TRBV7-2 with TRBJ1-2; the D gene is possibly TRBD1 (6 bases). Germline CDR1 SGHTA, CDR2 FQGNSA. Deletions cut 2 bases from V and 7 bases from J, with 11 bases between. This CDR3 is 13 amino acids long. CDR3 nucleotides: TGTGCCAGCAGCTTAACAAGGGACACTGGCTACACCTTC. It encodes CASSLTRDTGYTF.

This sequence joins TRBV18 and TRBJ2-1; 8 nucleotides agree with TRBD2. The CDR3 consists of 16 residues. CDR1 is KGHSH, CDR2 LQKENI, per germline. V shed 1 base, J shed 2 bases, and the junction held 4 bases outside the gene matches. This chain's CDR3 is CASSPRAGVTYNEQFF. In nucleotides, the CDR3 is TGTGCCAGCTCACCACGAGCGGGGGTGACCTACAATGAGCAGTTCTTC.

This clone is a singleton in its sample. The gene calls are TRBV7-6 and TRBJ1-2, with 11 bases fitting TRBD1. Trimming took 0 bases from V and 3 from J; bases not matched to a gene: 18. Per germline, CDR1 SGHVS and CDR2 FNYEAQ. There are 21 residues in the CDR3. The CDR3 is CASSLARGKGTGGAQDYGYTF. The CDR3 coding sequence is TGTGCCAGCAGCTTAGCTCGGGGAAAAGGGACAGGGGGAGCGCAGGACTATGGCTACACCTTC.

For the CDR3, the DNA is TGCGCCAGCAGCCAATCGGGACAGGGTGACACTGAAGCTTTCTTT. This encodes CASSQSGQGDTEAFF. The chain couples TRBV4-3 to TRBJ1-1, with 9 bases that match TRBD1. Unmatched junction bases numbered 4, after V lost 2 bases and J lost 3 bases. CDR3 length equals 15 residues. Germline CDR1 reads LGHNA; CDR2 reads YSLEER.

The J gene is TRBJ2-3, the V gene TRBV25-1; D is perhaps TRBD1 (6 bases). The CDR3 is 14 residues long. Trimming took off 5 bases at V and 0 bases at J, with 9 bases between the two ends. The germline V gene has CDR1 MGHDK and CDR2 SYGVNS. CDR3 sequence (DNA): TGTGCCAGCAGTTGGGGGCAAAGCACAGATACGCAGTATTTT. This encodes CASSWGQSTDTQYF.

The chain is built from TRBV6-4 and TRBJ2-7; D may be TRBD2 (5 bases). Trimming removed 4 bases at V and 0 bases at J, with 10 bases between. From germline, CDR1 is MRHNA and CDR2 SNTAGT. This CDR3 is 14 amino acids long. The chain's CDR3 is CASSATGSSYEQYF. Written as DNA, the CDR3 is TGTGCCAGCAGTGCAACGGGAAGCTCCTACGAGCAGTACTTC.

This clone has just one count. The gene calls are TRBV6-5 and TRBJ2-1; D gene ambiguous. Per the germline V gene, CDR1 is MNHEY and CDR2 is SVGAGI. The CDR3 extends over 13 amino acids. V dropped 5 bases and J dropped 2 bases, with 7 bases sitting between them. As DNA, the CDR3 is TGTGCCAGCAGTCCCGGTCCCTACAATGAGCAGTTCTTC. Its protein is CASSPGPYNEQFF.

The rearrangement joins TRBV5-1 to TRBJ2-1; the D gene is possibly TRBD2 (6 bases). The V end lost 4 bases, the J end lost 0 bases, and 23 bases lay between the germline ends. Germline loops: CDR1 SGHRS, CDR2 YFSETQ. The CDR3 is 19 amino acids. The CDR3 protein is CASSKGTYLAPVSYNEQFF. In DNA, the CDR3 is TGCGCCAGCAGCAAAGGGACTTACCTGGCCCCCGTCTCCTACAATGAGCAGTTCTTC.

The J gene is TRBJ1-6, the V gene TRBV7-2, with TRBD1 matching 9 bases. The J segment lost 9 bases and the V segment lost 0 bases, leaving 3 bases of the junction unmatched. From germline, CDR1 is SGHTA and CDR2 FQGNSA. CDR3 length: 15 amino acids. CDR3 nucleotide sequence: TGTGCCAGCAGCTTAGCCGGGACAGGGACTTCACCCCTCCACTTT. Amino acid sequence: CASSLAGTGTSPLHF.

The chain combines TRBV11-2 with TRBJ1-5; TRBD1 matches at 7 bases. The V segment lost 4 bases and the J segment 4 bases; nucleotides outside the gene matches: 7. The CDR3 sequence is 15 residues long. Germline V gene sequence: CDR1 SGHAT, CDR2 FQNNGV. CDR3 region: CASSSHGTANQPQHF. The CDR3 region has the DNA TGTGCCAGCAGCTCCCACGGGACAGCGAATCAGCCCCAGCATTTT. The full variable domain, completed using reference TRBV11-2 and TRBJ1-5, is EAGVAQSPRYKIIEKRQSVAFWCNPISGHATLYWYQQILGQGPKLLIQFQNNGVVDDSQLPKDRFSAERLKGVDSTLKIQPAKLEDSAVYLCASSSHGTANQPQHFGDGTRLSIL.

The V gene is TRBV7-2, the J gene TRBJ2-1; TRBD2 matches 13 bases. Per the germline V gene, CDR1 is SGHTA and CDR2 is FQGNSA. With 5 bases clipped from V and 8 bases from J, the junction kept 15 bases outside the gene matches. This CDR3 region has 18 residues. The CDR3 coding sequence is TGTGCCAGCAGCCCAGGCCTGACTAGCGGGGGGCGGTGGGATGAGCAGTTCTTC. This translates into CASSPGLTSGGRWDEQFF.